This T cell receptor beta chain was observed in a study of CD8+CD57+ T cells in acquired aplastic anemia. At the level of the study: The sorted CD4+ and CD8+ cells yielded an average approximately 3 ug of DNA.

Trimming took 1 base from V and 3 from J; bases not matched to a gene: 3. Germline lookup yields CDR1 SGHVS and CDR2 FNYEAQ. The CDR3 has 14 amino acids. Whoever was chosen for sequencing had shown CD8+CD57+ cell expansion by flow cytometry. A severe acquired aplastic anemia diagnosis applied to all patients. Therapy had not been given to patients before blood sampling. Findings of the study overall: Patients and controls turned out to have 25 to 30 CD8+ CDR3 sequences in common.

TCR beta VDJ and CDR3 were profiled, and genomic DNA was the template. TCRdb redid the calling of the reads with MiXCR, one entry per CDR3 protein. This table has under 250,000 distinct CDR3 sequences, 45% to 50% appearing once. In its sample, this clonotype was seen many times. Antigen unknown. The sample consisted of sorted CD4+, CD8+, or CD8+CD57+ T cells (not recorded which) from PBMCs. The clonotype was recovered from a human donor with aplastic anemia. J is TRBJ2-7 and V is TRBV7-6; TRBD1 matches at 7 bases. This chain's CDR3 is CASSLGGQYYEQYF. In DNA, the CDR3 is TGTGCCAGCAGCTTAGGGGGACAGTACTACGAGCAGTACTTC.